This T cell receptor (beta chain) was found in a study of blood T cell repertoires in COVID-19. Study at large: Sites in the United States, Italy and Spain provided acute and convalescent COVID-19 samples. The analysed material was cDNA or gDNA that came from T cells, B-cell-depleted T cells, or PBMCs.

Authors' analysis steps: Using reference gene primer amplification, nucleated cell counts were estimated. The table came from immunoSEQ multiplex PCR; TCRdb's copy has only in-frame clones and leaves some out. Clonal size and the V and J genes are those of that table, whereas D and trimming came from the DNA. Found here are about 230,000 clones, over 70% of them singletons; the top ten hold about 7.4%. The CDR3 extends over 16 amino acids. From germline, CDR1 is SGHVS and CDR2 FNYEAQ. The junction had 16 bases not matched to a gene; V was cut back by 1 base and J by 15 bases. Material: peripheral blood. This chain links TRBV7-6 with TRBJ2-1; 9 bases line up with TRBD1. This TCR was recovered from a woman aged 80 or over with acute or convalescent COVID-19. The CDR3 loop reads CASSLGPRDRDLVRFF. The CDR3, as DNA: TGTGCCAGCAGCTTAGGTCCCCGGGACAGGGATCTTGTTCGGTTCTTC.